This T cell receptor beta chain was obtained from a study of neurological immune-mediated disorders. Findings and caveats of the study: Healthy controls had more TCR clonal expansion than multiple sclerosis, which showed the least, whereas HTLV-1-associated myelopathy showed the most. Subjects shared no identical expanded-clone CDR3 amino acid sequences, suggesting private TCR-beta repertoires in all groups.

Using its own MiXCR run on the 5' RACE reads, TCRdb lists one record per CDR3 protein. The sample records 84,000 or so distinct CDR3 sequences, 9% to 12% being singletons. The V gene's germline CDR1 is MNHNS and CDR2 SASEGT. Trimming left V 7 bases short and J 3 bases short, with 13 bases between. The CDR3 covers 14 residues. In its sample, this clonotype was seen many times. As yet, its antigen is unknown. The sequence was collected from a man between 35 and 55 years old in good health. This chain joins TRBV6-1 and TRBJ1-3, with D maybe TRBD1 (5 bases). The sequencing input was PBMCs. The CDR3 DNA reads TGTGCCAGCAAACAGGAACCCTTTGGAAACACCATATATTTT. As protein: CASKQEPFGNTIYF.